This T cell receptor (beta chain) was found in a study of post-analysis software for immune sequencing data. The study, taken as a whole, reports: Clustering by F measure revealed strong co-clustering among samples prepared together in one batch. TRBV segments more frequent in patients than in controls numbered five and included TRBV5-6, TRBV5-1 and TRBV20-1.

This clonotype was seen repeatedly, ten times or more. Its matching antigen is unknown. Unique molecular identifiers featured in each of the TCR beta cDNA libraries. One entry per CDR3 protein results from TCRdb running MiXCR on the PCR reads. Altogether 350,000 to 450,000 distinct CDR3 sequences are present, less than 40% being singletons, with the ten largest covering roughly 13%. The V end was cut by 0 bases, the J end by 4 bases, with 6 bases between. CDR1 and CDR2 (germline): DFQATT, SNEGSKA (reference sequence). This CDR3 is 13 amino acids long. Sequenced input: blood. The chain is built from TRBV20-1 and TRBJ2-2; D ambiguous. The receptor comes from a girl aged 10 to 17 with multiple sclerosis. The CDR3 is CSARDHSTGELFF. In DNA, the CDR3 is TGCAGTGCTAGAGATCACAGCACCGGGGAGCTGTTTTTT.